The 21 T cell receptor beta chains given below trace back to one sample, sequenced in a study of blood T cell repertoires in COVID-19. Sequenced by immunoSEQ multiplex PCR; TCRdb stores in-frame clones only, minus some. This table has approximately 180,000 clones, 80% to 95% appearing once. Sequencing was done on a sample of peripheral blood. The source of these receptors is a man between 50 and 59 years old with acute or convalescent COVID-19.

The chain links TRBV5-6 to TRBJ2-7; 7 positions agree with TRBD2. Germline loops: CDR1 SGHDT, CDR2 YYEEEE. The J segment lost 1 base and the V segment lost 4 bases, leaving 8 bases of the junction unmatched. The CDR3 is 15 residues long. CDR3 residues: CASSRGSSGSYEQYF. In DNA, the CDR3 is TGTGCCAGCAGCCGAGGGTCTAGCGGTTCCTACGAGCAGTACTTC.

This sequence joins TRBV21-1 and TRBJ2-5; no DNA check was done on the table's D call, TRBD1. TRBV21-1 is a known pseudogene. The CDR3 is 16 amino acids. In DNA, the CDR3 is TGTGCCAGCAGCCCTCGACCGGGACAGTTCCAAGAGACCCAGTACTTC. It specifies CASSPRPGQFQETQYF.

The V gene is TRBV11-2, the J gene TRBJ2-2; no clear D. Per germline, CDR1 SGHAT and CDR2 FQNNGV. The CDR3 has 13 residues. Trimming left V 0 bases short and J 7 bases short, with 6 bases between. CDR3 bases: TGTGCCAGCAGCTTAGACTTGAGCGGGGAGCTGTTTTTT. This encodes CASSLDLSGELFF.

V usage is TRBV6-5 and J usage is TRBJ2-4; TRBD1 is a possible D gene (6 bases). V was cut by 7 bases and J by 9 bases, with 22 bases left in between. From germline, CDR1 is MNHEY and CDR2 SVGAGI. The CDR3 extends over 15 amino acids. CDR3 bases: TGTGCCAGCACCTCATCAGGGGCCCTAGGTGGCATTCAGTACTTC. It codes for CASTSSGALGGIQYF.

The rearrangement links TRBV28 to TRBJ2-1; 7 bases line up with TRBD1. V gave up 7 bases and J gave up 1 base; unmatched junction bases: 13. Germline CDR1 reads MDHEN; CDR2 reads SYDVKM. The CDR3 is 17 amino acids. DNA of the CDR3: TGTGCCAGCATTGCCGAACAGGGGCGTCCTTCCTACAATGAGCAGTTCTTC. Translation gives CASIAEQGRPSYNEQFF. The whole variable domain, filled in from reference TRBV28 and TRBJ2-1, reads DVKVTQSSRYLVKRTGEKVFLECVQDMDHENMFWYRQDPGLGLRLIYFSYDVKMKEKGDIPEGYSVSREKKERFSLILESASTNQTSMYLCASIAEQGRPSYNEQFFGPGTRLTVL.

V and J are TRBV11-3 and TRBJ2-2; no firm D call. CDR1 is SGHNT, CDR2 YENEEA, per germline. Trimming left V 0 bases short and J 6 bases short, with 8 bases between. This CDR3 comprises 14 residues. The DNA of the CDR3 is TGTGCCAGCAGCTTAGAACCCGCAGCCGGGGAGCTGTTTTTT. The encoded protein is CASSLEPAAGELFF.

This chain joins TRBV2 and TRBJ1-6; D is unclear. CDR3 length: 13 residues. Per germline, CDR1 SNHLY and CDR2 FYNNEI. V was shortened by 7 bases and J by 6 bases, with 10 bases between the two germline ends. This CDR3 reads CASMANPNSPLHF. The CDR3 DNA reads as TGTGCCAGCATGGCCAATCCTAATTCACCCCTCCACTTT. Supplemented by reference TRBV2 and TRBJ1-6, the full variable domain reads EPEVTQTPSHQVTQMGQEVILRCVPISNHLYFYWYRQILGQKVEFLVSFYNNEISEKSEIFDDQFSVERPDGSNFTLKIRSTKLEDSAMYFCASMANPNSPLHFGNGTRLTVT.

The chain has TRBV7-2 and TRBJ2-3; TRBD1 matches at 12 bases. J gave up 3 bases and V 5 bases, and 15 bases lay outside the gene matches. The CDR3 loop spans 19 amino acids. CDR1 is SGHTA and CDR2 is FQGNSA in the germline V gene. The CDR3 loop reads CASSQTLIRDRGRTDTQYF. CDR3 DNA: TGTGCCAGCAGCCAAACACTCATCCGGGACAGGGGGCGTACAGATACGCAGTATTTT. Together with reference TRBV7-2 and TRBJ2-3, the CDR3 gives the full variable domain: GAGVSQSPSNKVTEKGKDVELRCDPISGHTALYWYRQSLGQGLEFLIYFQGNSAPDKSGLPSDRFSAERTGGSVSTLTIQRTQQEDSAVYLCASSQTLIRDRGRTDTQYFGPGTRLTVL.

The chain combines TRBV7-9 with TRBJ1-1; no firm D call. V gave up 1 base and J gave up 3 bases, with 12 bases separating them. There are 15 residues in the CDR3. CDR1 SEHNR and CDR2 FQNEAQ come from the germline V gene (reference sequence). As DNA, the CDR3 is TGTGCCAGCAGCTTAGTGGTGACCCGGGACACTGAAGCTTTCTTT. This encodes CASSLVVTRDTEAFF.

V usage is TRBV5-1 and J usage is TRBJ2-2; TRBD1 aligns across 9 bases. Trimming at V came to 4 bases and at J to 4 bases, leaving 5 bases not matched to a gene. The CDR3 runs 15 residues. Germline CDR1 and CDR2: SGHRS and YFSETQ. The CDR3 DNA is TGCGCCAGCAGCCCGGGACAGGGATTCACCGGGGAGCTGTTTTTT. The encoded protein is CASSPGQGFTGELFF.

The gene calls are TRBV30 and TRBJ1-1; D uncertain. The germline V and J ends were trimmed by 4 bases and 3 bases, with 18 bases remaining between them. Germline V gene sequence: CDR1 GTSNPN, CDR2 SVGIG (reference sequence). The CDR3 consists of 15 residues. CDR3 amino acids: CAWNAKGAGDTEAFF. In DNA, the CDR3 is TGTGCCTGGAACGCCAAGGGAGCGGGAGACACTGAAGCTTTCTTT.

This clone was recorded once. This chain links TRBV3-1 (or the pseudogene TRBV3-2) with TRBJ2-5; TRBD2 might be the D (6 bases). The CDR3 has 14 amino acids. Trimming stripped 0 bases from V and 5 bases from J, with 10 bases between. CDR1 is LGHDT and CDR2 is YNNKEL in the germline V gene (reference sequence). The CDR3 region is CASSQEGGDETQYF. The CDR3 DNA reads TGTGCCAGCAGCCAAGAGGGGGGTGACGAGACCCAGTACTTC.

V gene TRBV6-4 combines with J gene TRBJ1-1, with no clear D. Trimming stripped 6 bases from V and 1 base from J, with 15 bases between. From germline, CDR1 is MRHNA and CDR2 SNTAGT. The CDR3 consists of 15 residues. CDR3 DNA: TGTGCCAGCAGCGTCTTCGTGGAGACGAACACTGAAGCTTTCTTT. Protein sequence: CASSVFVETNTEAFF.

This chain joins TRBV19 and TRBJ1-2, with 7 bases identical to TRBD1. CDR1 is LNHDA and CDR2 is SQIVND in the germline V gene (reference sequence). Losses at the gene ends were 4 bases for V and 6 bases for J; bases not matched to a gene: 5. The CDR3 consists of 13 residues. CDR3 in amino acids: CASSKDRVDGYTF. In DNA form, the CDR3 reads TGTGCCAGTAGTAAAGACAGGGTCGATGGCTACACCTTC.

This clone was recorded once. The junction departs from germline at one end; a sequencing error may be responsible. The chain uses TRBV14 and TRBJ1-2; no clear D gene. Germline V gives CDR1 SGHDN, CDR2 FVKESK. The length of the CDR3 is 14 residues. CDR3 in DNA: TGTGCCAGCAGCCAAGATACGGGCGACTACGGCTACACCTTC. It is translated as CASSQDTGDYGYTF.

V is TRBV5-1 and J is TRBJ2-7; 12 bases agree with TRBD2. This CDR3 comprises 16 residues. Trimming took 8 bases from V and 3 from J; bases not matched to a gene: 12. Germline V gives CDR1 SGHRS, CDR2 YFSETQ. In DNA, the CDR3 is TGCGCCAGTTCCAGACAATCGACTAGCGGGAGCTACGAGCAGTACTTC. This encodes CASSRQSTSGSYEQYF.

The chain joins TRBV6-2 or TRBV6-3 to TRBJ1-2, with 10 bases matching TRBD1. Germline V gene data show CDR1 as MNHEY and CDR2 as SVGEGT. The CDR3 covers 15 residues. V was clipped by 6 bases and J by 3 bases; unmatched bases: 7. CDR3: CASSYEGQGHYGYTF. Written as DNA, the CDR3 is TGTGCCAGCAGCTATGAGGGACAGGGGCACTATGGCTACACCTTC.

A note on this clone: The sample has other DNA sequences that encode this CDR3 too. This chain connects TRBV18 to TRBJ2-1; D might be TRBD2 (5 bases). Trimming removed 3 bases at V and 1 base at J, with 10 bases between. The CDR3 totals 15 residues. CDR1 KGHSH and CDR2 LQKENI come from the germline V gene. CDR3 DNA sequence: TGTGCCAGCTCACCTCTTTTAGCGTCCTACAATGAGCAGTTCTTC. Translation gives CASSPLLASYNEQFF.

V gene TRBV28 combines with J gene TRBJ2-1, with D possibly TRBD1 on 5 matching bases. The germline gives CDR1 MDHEN, CDR2 SYDVKM. Trimming stripped 6 bases from V and 6 bases from J, with 18 bases between. CDR3 length: 15 residues. In DNA form, the CDR3 reads TGTGCCAGCAGGGGGCGTTTGGTAGCACTCAATGAGCAGTTCTTC. It is translated as CASRGRLVALNEQFF. Together with reference TRBV28 and TRBJ2-1, the CDR3 gives the full variable domain: DVKVTQSSRYLVKRTGEKVFLECVQDMDHENMFWYRQDPGLGLRLIYFSYDVKMKEKGDIPEGYSVSREKKERFSLILESASTNQTSMYLCASRGRLVALNEQFFGPGTRLTVL.

CDR3 sequence: CASSLWGQGGSETQYF. The CDR3 DNA reads TGTGCCAGCAGTTTATGGGGACAGGGTGGTTCGGAGACCCAGTACTTC. The chain joins TRBV28 to TRBJ2-5, with TRBD1 identical over 9 bases. The CDR3 loop spans 16 amino acids. The J segment lost 5 bases and the V segment lost 0 bases, leaving 7 bases of the junction unmatched. CDR1 and CDR2 from the germline V gene are MDHEN and SYDVKM.

V is TRBV30 and J is TRBJ1-3; D uncertain. The germline gives CDR1 GTSNPN, CDR2 SVGIG (reference sequence). This CDR3 is built from 14 residues. Trimming removed 0 bases at V and 0 bases at J, with 6 bases between. This CDR3 is CAWSVGISGNTIYF. The CDR3 DNA sequence: TGTGCCTGGAGTGTCGGGATCTCTGGAAACACCATATATTTT.